Listed here are 6 T cell receptor beta chains from one sample, sequenced in a study of T cells in Graves' hyperthyroidism and ophthalmopathy. Amplified TCR beta CDR3 regions came from RNA transcripts. A set of HTBI primers served as the primers for a first-round RT-PCR of the TCR CDR3. TCRdb re-derived calls from the multiplex PCR reads in MiXCR, one entry per CDR3 protein. Here the sample spans approximately 690,000 distinct CDR3 sequences, about a fifth being singletons. The specimen was blood. Receptor source: a man aged 25-40 years with Graves' ophthalmopathy.

This clonotype was seen more than once but under ten times. The J gene is TRBJ1-2, the V gene TRBV24-1; 11 nucleotides agree with TRBD1. Germline values: CDR1 KGHDR, CDR2 SFDVKD. This CDR3 comprises 15 residues. V shed 3 bases, J shed 9 bases, and the junction held 8 bases outside the gene matches. CDR3 in amino acids: CATSDTGQGAKCYTF. The CDR3 nucleotides are TGTGCCACCAGTGATACTGGACAGGGGGCGAAATGCTACACCTTC.

This sequence joins TRBV20-1 and TRBJ2-6; D may correspond to TRBD1 or TRBD2 (5 bases each). The germline V gene encodes CDR1 DFQATT and CDR2 SNEGSKA (reference sequence). The CDR3 length is 16 residues. Trimming stripped 3 bases from V and 3 bases from J, with 15 bases between. The CDR3 DNA follows: TGCAGTGCTAGGGTCGCAGGGCGGGTTGGGGCCAACGTCCTGACTTTC. Translation gives CSARVAGRVGANVLTF.

This clonotype turned up a few times. V is TRBV4-1 and J is TRBJ2-7; TRBD1 is a possible D gene (5 bases). The CDR3 spans 13 residues. V lost 0 bases and J lost 5, with 8 bases in between. CDR1 and CDR2 (germline): MGHRA, YSYEKL. DNA of the CDR3: TGCGCCAGCAGCCAAGAACCCAGGGACGAGCAGTACTTC. Its protein product is CASSQEPRDEQYF.

This clonotype was seen at least ten times. V usage is TRBV3-1 and J usage is TRBJ1-1; D might be TRBD1 (5 bases). Looked up from germline, CDR1 is LGHDT and CDR2 is YNNKEL (reference sequence). V was cut by 0 bases and J by 5 bases, with 13 bases left in between. The CDR3 has 15 residues. CDR3 DNA: TGTGCCAGCAGCCAAGATGCGCAGGGATGGACTGAAGCTTTCTTT. Translated: CASSQDAQGWTEAFF.

The gene calls are TRBV7-2 and TRBJ2-5; possibly TRBD1 or TRBD2 for D (5 bases each). The V and J ends lost 4 bases and 5 bases respectively, with 14 bases between them. CDR3 length: 14 amino acids. CDR1 is SGHTA, CDR2 FQGNSA, per germline. The DNA of the CDR3 is TGTGCCAGCAGCTCGGGACCGCCGAGTGAGACCCAGTACTTC. Its protein product is CASSSGPPSETQYF. The variable domain in full, completed from reference TRBV7-2 and TRBJ2-5, reads GAGVSQSPSNKVTEKGKDVELRCDPISGHTALYWYRQSLGQGLEFLIYFQGNSAPDKSGLPSDRFSAERTGGSVSTLTIQRTQQEDSAVYLCASSSGPPSETQYFGPGTRLLVL.

This chain uses TRBV12-3 or TRBV12-4 with TRBJ2-5; the D is unclear. The CDR3 runs 18 residues. Trimming took off 0 bases at V and 6 bases at J, with 23 bases between the two ends. The CDR3 is CASSLALTSPATRKTQYF. As DNA, the CDR3 is TGTGCCAGCAGTTTAGCGCTTACCTCTCCCGCCACAAGGAAGACCCAGTACTTC.